The clone carrying this T cell receptor beta chain was recorded a few times. The antigen remains undetermined. This sample is drawn from a study of T-cell memory formation after mild COVID-19. Overall study findings and caveats: CD4+ contracting clones were found mainly in CM and EM, and CD8+ ones in EMRA.

CDR1 and CDR2 (germline): MGHRA, YSYEKL. V was clipped by 3 bases and J by 1 base; unmatched bases: 3. The length of the CDR3 is 15 residues. The authors produced TCR alpha and TCR beta cDNA libraries with sample barcodes and UMIs by 5'RACE using constant-segment primers. TCRdb used MiXCR to reprocess the 5' RACE reads, holding one entry per CDR3 protein. This sample has around 450,000 distinct CDR3 sequences, with 20% to 25% found just once. The source is an adult woman who had mild COVID-19 (a few samples of this study predate the infection). Cell type and time point are not known. The chain couples TRBV4-1 to TRBJ2-1; 7 nucleotides align to TRBD1. The sequencing input was PBMCs or a T cell subset sorted from them (not recorded which). CDR3 amino acids: CASSHYRGSYNEQFF. The CDR3 bases are TGCGCCAGCAGCCACTACAGGGGTTCCTACAATGAGCAGTTCTTC.